The source of this T cell receptor (beta chain) is a study of T cell responses to AZD1222 COVID-19 vaccine. Some clones are missing from TCRdb's copy, which holds only in-frame ones; the method was immunoSEQ multiplex PCR. The top ten clones hold 4.5% to 5% of a sample with 75,000 to 95,000 clones, around 84% of them seen once. The sequencing used peripheral blood, collected 28 days after the second AZD1222 dose. This sequence originates from an adult who received the AZD1222 COVID-19 vaccine.

The CDR3 spells CASSPRGQSEQYF. DNA for the CDR3: TGTGCCAGCAGCCCCCGCGGACAGAGCGAGCAGTACTTC. The chain is built from TRBV28 and TRBJ2-7; D possibly corresponds to TRBD1 (6 bases). In germline, CDR1 is MDHEN, CDR2 SYDVKM. The length of the CDR3 is 13 residues. The V and J ends lost 6 bases and 6 bases respectively, with 15 bases between them.